Listed here are 28 T cell receptor beta chains from one sample, sequenced in a study of blood T cells in healthy people across ages. The authors ran a second PCR of roughly 6 to 12 cycles using a sample-barcoded 5' primer and a J-beta primer mix. Each CDR3 protein is one row after TCRdb ran MiXCR on the 5' RACE reads. The table records 700,000 or so distinct CDR3 sequences, roughly 41% of them present only once. Material: blood. The receptor source for this set is a man older than 75 in good health.

The rearrangement links TRBV7-2 to TRBJ2-7, with TRBD2 matching over 9 bases. CDR1 and CDR2 (germline): SGHTA, FQGNSA. J gave up 7 bases and V 3 bases, and 16 bases lay outside the gene matches. The CDR3 runs to 17 residues. This chain's CDR3 is CASSFGVSGSGDNEQYF. DNA for the CDR3: TGTGCCAGCAGCTTCGGGGTTAGCGGGAGCGGGGACAATGAGCAGTACTTC.

The rearrangement joins TRBV5-1 to TRBJ1-2, with D perhaps TRBD1 (5 bases). Trimming left V 1 base short and J 6 bases short, with 19 bases between. There are 16 residues in the CDR3. Looked up from germline, CDR1 is SGHRS and CDR2 is YFSETQ. CDR3 sequence: CASSLTGGARSHGYTF. In DNA, the CDR3 is TGCGCCAGCAGCTTGACCGGGGGTGCCAGGAGCCATGGCTACACCTTC.

The genes are TRBV5-4 and TRBJ2-1; 12 bases match TRBD2. This CDR3 has 15 residues. J lost 8 bases, V lost 0 bases, and 3 bases had no gene match. CDR1 and CDR2 from the germline V gene are SGHNT and YYREEE (reference sequence). The CDR3, as DNA: TGTGCCAGCAGCTTGGGGACTAGCGGGATATATGAGCAGTTCTTC. Translation gives CASSLGTSGIYEQFF.

This clonotype has just a few counts. The V and J genes are TRBV6-2 or TRBV6-3 and TRBJ2-7, with a possible D match to TRBD1 (5 bases). This CDR3 is built from 13 residues. CDR1 MNHEY and CDR2 SVGEGT come from the germline V gene. Trimming cost V 5 bases and J 3 bases, with 11 bases left between them. The CDR3 loop is CASSRTTGYEQYF. The CDR3 coding sequence is TGTGCCAGCAGTCGCACCACAGGCTACGAGCAGTACTTC.

The rearrangement joins TRBV4-2 to TRBJ2-3; D ambiguous. The germline V gene has CDR1 LGHNA and CDR2 YNFKEQ. V shed 1 base and J shed 0 bases, with 8 bases lying between them. The CDR3 is 15 residues long. This CDR3 reads CASSQVSASTDTQYF. CDR3 bases: TGTGCCAGCAGCCAAGTAAGTGCTAGCACAGATACGCAGTATTTT.

This clonotype has more than one count but fewer than ten. The gene calls are TRBV6-5 and TRBJ2-2, with TRBD2 as a possible D gene (5 bases). CDR1 and CDR2 from the germline V gene are MNHEY and SVGAGI. The germline V and J ends were trimmed by 4 bases and 7 bases, with 7 bases remaining between them. This CDR3 is built from 12 residues. The CDR3 region is CASSSRGGELFF. The CDR3 nucleotides read TGTGCCAGCAGTTCCCGGGGCGGGGAGCTGTTTTTT.

The sample holds one count of this clonotype. A single base separates this from a much larger clone, so it may be a read error. J is TRBJ2-4 and V is TRBV12-3 or TRBV12-4; D possibly uses TRBD1 or TRBD2 (6 bases each). Trimming took 3 bases from V and 13 from J, leaving 19 bases between them. The CDR3 loop spans 14 amino acids. CDR3 residues: CASSFAGQSYGQYF. The CDR3 nucleotides read TGTGCCAGCAGTTTTGCGGGACAATCCTACGGGCAGTACTTC.

This clonotype was counted only a few times. The chain recombines TRBV2 with TRBJ2-1; D not certain. CDR1 SNHLY and CDR2 FYNNEI come from the germline V gene. Trimming took off 8 bases at V and 6 bases at J, with 17 bases between the two ends. The CDR3 is 14 amino acids. The CDR3 loop is CASRRVAGVNEQFF. In DNA, the CDR3 is TGTGCCAGCCGTCGGGTGGCCGGAGTCAATGAGCAGTTCTTC.

This chain uses TRBV6-6 with TRBJ1-1, with TRBD1 identical over 9 bases. With V trimmed by 5 bases and J by 2 bases, 12 bases remained unmatched. Germline V gene data show CDR1 as MNHNY and CDR2 as SVGAGI (reference sequence). The CDR3 totals 17 residues. The CDR3 spells CASSPRTGVGFNTEAFF. The CDR3 region has the DNA TGTGCCAGCAGTCCACGGACAGGGGTGGGTTTTAACACTGAAGCTTTCTTT.

J is TRBJ2-1 and V is TRBV6-2 or TRBV6-3, with 8 bases that match TRBD2. CDR1 is MNHEY, CDR2 SVGEGT, per germline. The V segment lost 0 bases and the J segment 7 bases; nucleotides outside the gene matches: 5. This CDR3 contains 15 residues. CDR3 sequence (DNA): TGTGCCAGCAGTTACTCGAGCCTAGCGGGTAATGAGCAGTTCTTC. It codes for CASSYSSLAGNEQFF.

The chain's CDR3 is CSARDPGLAGDLDEQYF. The CDR3 bases are TGCAGTGCTAGAGACCCCGGACTAGCGGGAGACTTGGACGAGCAGTACTTC. The gene calls are TRBV20-1 and TRBJ2-5; 13 bases are a match to TRBD2. The J call may be in error: the DNA end matches TRBJ2-7 better. Germline CDR1 reads DFQATT; CDR2 reads SNEGSKA (reference sequence). The CDR3 spans 17 residues.

This clonotype was counted only a few times. The CDR3 nucleotides read TGTGCCAGCCTAATGACAGGGAGATCAACTAATGAAAAACTGTTTTTT. Protein: CASLMTGRSTNEKLFF. The gene calls are TRBV12-3 or TRBV12-4 and TRBJ1-4; 7 bases agree with TRBD1. The J segment lost 0 bases and the V segment lost 8 bases, leaving 9 bases of the junction unmatched. The CDR3 is made up of 16 amino acids.

This chain links TRBV4-3 with TRBJ1-2, with a tentative D call TRBD1 (5 bases). With 0 bases removed from V and 7 bases from J, the gap between germline ends came to 24 bases. The CDR3 covers 18 residues. Germline CDR1 LGHNA, CDR2 YSLEER. The CDR3 nucleotides read TGCGCCAGCAGCCAAGATCCCCCATACGGGGCGAATCATTGTGGCTACACCTTC. Translated, it gives CASSQDPPYGANHCGYTF.

In this sample, this clonotype turned up once. The V and J genes are TRBV28 and TRBJ1-5, with D hard to call. V lost 5 bases to trimming and J lost 0 bases, with 5 bases between them. The CDR3 consists of 13 residues. Looked up from germline, CDR1 is MDHEN and CDR2 is SYDVKM. Here the CDR3 reads CASSAYSNQPQHF. The CDR3 DNA follows: TGTGCCAGCAGTGCCTATAGCAATCAGCCCCAGCATTTT.

CDR3 residues: CSATDRETNQPQHF. CDR3 sequence (DNA): TGCAGTGCTACCGACAGGGAGACCAATCAGCCCCAGCATTTT. The chain combines TRBV20-1 with TRBJ1-5; 7 positions agree with TRBD1. V shed 4 bases and J 3 bases; nucleotides not matched to a gene: 6. The CDR3 length is 14 residues. Germline V gene sequence: CDR1 DFQATT, CDR2 SNEGSKA (reference sequence).

This clonotype appeared a few times. The chain has TRBV7-9 and TRBJ2-7, with 8 bases lining up with TRBD2. CDR1 is SEHNR, CDR2 FQNEAQ, per germline (reference sequence). The CDR3 is 15 residues long. Trimming cost V 5 bases and J 0 bases; bases outside gene matches: 6. CDR3 sequence (DNA): TGTGCCAGCAGCGGAAGCGGGAGCCGCTCCTACGAGCAGTACTTC. This translates into CASSGSGSRSYEQYF. Full variable domain (outside the CDR3, taken from reference TRBV7-9 and TRBJ2-7): DTGVSQNPRHKITKRGQNVTFRCDPISEHNRLYWYRQTLGQGPEFLTYFQNEAQLEKSRLLSDRFSAERPKGSFSTLEIQRTEQGDSAMYLCASSGSGSRSYEQYFGPGTRLTVT.

This clonotype was detected a few times. The gene calls are TRBV27 and TRBJ2-6; TRBD1 is a possible D gene (5 bases). This CDR3 contains 16 residues. Germline-derived CDR1 and CDR2 are MNHEY and SMNVEV (reference sequence). Deletions cut 7 bases from V and 0 bases from J, with 13 bases between. The CDR3 DNA reads TGTGCCAGCACTAGGACACTGAACTCTGGGGCCAACGTCCTGACTTTC. The encoded protein is CASTRTLNSGANVLTF.

This clonotype was seen a handful of times. CDR3 sequence (DNA): TGTGCCAGCAGTTCCCAGACTAGCGGGGGTACTGAGCAGTTCTTC. Its translation is CASSSQTSGGTEQFF. V and J are TRBV6-4 and TRBJ2-1; 12 bases fit TRBD2. The CDR3 is made up of 15 amino acids. Trimming at V came to 5 bases and at J to 9 bases, leaving 8 bases not matched to a gene. Germline CDR1 reads MRHNA; CDR2 reads SNTAGT.

The chain joins TRBV9 to TRBJ2-3; perhaps TRBD1 as D (5 bases). Germline-derived CDR1 and CDR2 are SGDLS and YYNGEE. This CDR3 contains 16 residues. V was shortened by 5 bases and J by 0 bases, with 16 bases between the two germline ends. DNA of the CDR3: TGTGCCAGCAGTACAGGATGGACGGTTAGCACAGATACGCAGTATTTT. It yields the protein CASSTGWTVSTDTQYF. The variable domain in full, with the rest retrieved from reference TRBV9 and TRBJ2-3, is DSGVTQTPKHLITATGQRVTLRCSPRSGDLSVYWYQQSLDQGLQFLIQYYNGEERAKGNILERFSAQQFPDLHSELNLSSLELGDSALYFCASSTGWTVSTDTQYFGPGTRLTVL.

This clonotype was recorded many times. J is TRBJ2-5 and V is TRBV10-3; possible D gene TRBD2, 6 bases. The length of the CDR3 is 17 residues. Trimming shortened V by 3 bases and J by 0 bases, and 17 bases separated the two germline ends. Germline CDR1 reads ENHRY; CDR2 reads SYGVKD. The CDR3 loop reads CAISDPSRGTYQETQYF. CDR3 nucleotides: TGTGCCATCAGTGACCCCTCGCGGGGAACGTACCAAGAGACCCAGTACTTC.

About this clonotype itself: A clone one base away is much larger, so this may be a read error. This chain uses TRBV7-2 with TRBJ1-6, with D possibly TRBD1 on 5 matching bases. Germline CDR1 and CDR2: SGHTA and FQGNSA. The CDR3 runs 16 residues. The CDR3 nucleotides are TGTGCCAGCAGCTTAGCGCAGGGCTCCTATAATTTACCCCTCCACTTT. This gives the protein CASSLAQGSYNLPLHF.

This clonotype was detected only a few times. V and J are TRBV29-1 and TRBJ1-5; 7 positions agree with TRBD1. Looked up from germline, CDR1 is SQVTM and CDR2 is ANQGSEA. The CDR3 totals 13 residues. Trimming at V came to 6 bases and at J to 10 bases, leaving 12 bases not matched to a gene. The CDR3 sequence: CSVMGQPGGPQHF. For the CDR3, the DNA is TGCAGCGTCATGGGACAGCCCGGGGGTCCCCAGCATTTT.

The gene calls are TRBV20-1 and TRBJ2-7, with 7 nucleotides matching TRBD1. The CDR3 loop spans 15 amino acids. The V and J ends lost 1 base and 1 base, in that order; junction bases with no gene match: 7. CDR1 is DFQATT and CDR2 is SNEGSKA in the germline V gene (reference sequence). CDR3 loop: CSARAPATGSYEQYF. CDR3 nucleotides: TGCAGTGCTAGAGCCCCGGCGACAGGGTCCTACGAGCAGTACTTC.

This rearrangement joins TRBV6-2 or TRBV6-3 to TRBJ2-5; D possibly uses TRBD1 or TRBD2 (5 bases each). This CDR3 has 13 residues. Germline CDR1 reads MNHEY; CDR2 reads SVGEGT. V was shortened by 7 bases and J by 11 bases, with 20 bases between the two germline ends. CDR3 protein: CASTPGRLTRQYF. In DNA, the CDR3 is TGTGCCAGCACCCCGGGACGGCTTACGAGGCAGTACTTC.

About this clonotype itself: With a much larger clone just one base away, this may be a read error. The CDR3 DNA reads TGTGCCAGCAGCTCCGGACAGGGAAACTACAATGAGCAGTACTTC. Translated: CASSSGQGNYNEQYF. The chain has TRBV7-2 and TRBJ2-5, with 8 bases aligning to TRBD1. V gave up 4 bases and J gave up 11 bases; unmatched junction bases: 15. CDR3 length: 15 residues. The germline V gene has CDR1 SGHTA and CDR2 FQGNSA.

This clonotype came up a few times. The rearrangement uses TRBV5-1 and TRBJ2-7; 8 bases are a match to TRBD1. The trim removed 6 bases at V and 6 bases at J, leaving 5 bases unmatched. This CDR3 has 12 residues. In germline, CDR1 is SGHRS, CDR2 YFSETQ. This CDR3 reads CASKAGGVEQYF. The CDR3 nucleotides read TGCGCCAGCAAGGCAGGGGGCGTCGAGCAGTACTTC. The full variable domain, its missing parts supplied by reference TRBV5-1 and TRBJ2-7, is KAGVTQTPRYLIKTRGQQVTLSCSPISGHRSVSWYQQTPGQGLQFLFEYFSETQRNKGNFPGRFSGRQFSNSRSEMNVSTLELGDSALYLCASKAGGVEQYFGPGTRLTVT.

This clonotype was counted between two and nine times. The gene calls are TRBV6-6 and TRBJ2-3; a weak D match, TRBD2 (6 bases). V lost 3 bases and J 0 bases, leaving 10 bases between the germline ends. Germline CDR1 is MNHNY and CDR2 is SVGAGI (reference sequence). This CDR3 comprises 15 residues. CDR3 sequence (DNA): TGTGCCAGCAGTTATTTCGGGGGAAGCACAGATACGCAGTATTTT. Amino acids: CASSYFGGSTDTQYF.

A single count supports this clonotype. The junction does not match germline at one end; this may be a read error. The genes are TRBV5-1 and TRBJ2-3; a weak D match, TRBD2 (7 bases). The CDR3 is 15 residues long. The germline V gene has CDR1 SGHRS and CDR2 YFSETQ. The CDR3 bases are TGCGCCGGCAGCCCGGGGGGCCGTCACACAGATACGCAGTATTTT. This sequence encodes CAGSPGGRHTDTQYF.